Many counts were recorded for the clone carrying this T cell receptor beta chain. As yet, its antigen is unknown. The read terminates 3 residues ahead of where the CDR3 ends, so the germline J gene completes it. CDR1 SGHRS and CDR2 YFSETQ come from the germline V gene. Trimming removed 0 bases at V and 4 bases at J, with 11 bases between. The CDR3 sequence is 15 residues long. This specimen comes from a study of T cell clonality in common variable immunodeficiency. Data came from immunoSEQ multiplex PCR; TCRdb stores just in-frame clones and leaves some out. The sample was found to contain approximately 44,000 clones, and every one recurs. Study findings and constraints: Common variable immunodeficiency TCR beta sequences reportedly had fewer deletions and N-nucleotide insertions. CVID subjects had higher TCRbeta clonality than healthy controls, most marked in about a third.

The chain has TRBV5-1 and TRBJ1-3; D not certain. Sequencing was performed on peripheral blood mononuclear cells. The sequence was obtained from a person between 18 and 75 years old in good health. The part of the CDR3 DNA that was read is TGCGCCAGCAGCTTGGATGGAGGGTCCGGAAACACC. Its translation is CASSLDGGSGNT. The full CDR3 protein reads CASSLDGGSGNTIYF. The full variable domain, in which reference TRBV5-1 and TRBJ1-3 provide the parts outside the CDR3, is KAGVTQTPRYLIKTRGQQVTLSCSPISGHRSVSWYQQTPGQGLQFLFEYFSETQRNKGNFPGRFSGRQFSNSRSEMNVSTLELGDSALYLCASSLDGGSGNTIYFGEGSWLTVV.